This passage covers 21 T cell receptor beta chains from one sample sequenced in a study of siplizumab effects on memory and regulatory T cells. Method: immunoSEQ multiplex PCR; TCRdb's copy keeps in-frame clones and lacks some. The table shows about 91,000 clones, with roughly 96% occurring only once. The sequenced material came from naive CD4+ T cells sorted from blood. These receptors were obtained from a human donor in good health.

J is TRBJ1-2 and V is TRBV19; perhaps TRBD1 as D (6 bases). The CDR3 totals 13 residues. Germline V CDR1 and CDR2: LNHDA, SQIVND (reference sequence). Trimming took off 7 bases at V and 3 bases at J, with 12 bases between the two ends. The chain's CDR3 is CASKEGDHYGYTF. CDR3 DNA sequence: TGTGCCAGTAAAGAGGGGGATCACTATGGCTACACCTTC.

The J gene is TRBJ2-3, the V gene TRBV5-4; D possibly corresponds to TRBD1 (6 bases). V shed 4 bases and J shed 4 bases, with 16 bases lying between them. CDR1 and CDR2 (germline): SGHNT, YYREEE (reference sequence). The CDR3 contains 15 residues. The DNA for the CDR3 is TGTGCCAGCAGCAGGGTAGAGGGGGTCTCAGATACGCAGTATTTT. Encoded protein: CASSRVEGVSDTQYF.

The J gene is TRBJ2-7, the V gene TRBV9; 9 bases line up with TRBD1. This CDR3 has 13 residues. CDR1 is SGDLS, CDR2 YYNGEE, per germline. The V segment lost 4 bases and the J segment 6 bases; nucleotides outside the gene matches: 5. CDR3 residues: CASSTGQGGEQYF. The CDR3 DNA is TGTGCCAGCAGCACGGGACAGGGTGGCGAGCAGTACTTC.

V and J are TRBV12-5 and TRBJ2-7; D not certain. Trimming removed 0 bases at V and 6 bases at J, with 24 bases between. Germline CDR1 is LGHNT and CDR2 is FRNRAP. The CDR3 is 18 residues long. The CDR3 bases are TGTGCTAGTGGTTTGGTGATATACCCCGCCGGGCCGCCGGGCGAGCAGTACTTC. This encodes CASGLVIYPAGPPGEQYF.

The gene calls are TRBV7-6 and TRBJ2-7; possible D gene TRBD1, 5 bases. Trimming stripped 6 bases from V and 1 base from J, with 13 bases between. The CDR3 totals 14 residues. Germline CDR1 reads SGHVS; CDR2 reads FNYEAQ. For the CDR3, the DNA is TGTGCCAGCAGAAAGGACACGATTTCCTACGAGCAGTACTTC. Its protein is CASRKDTISYEQYF.

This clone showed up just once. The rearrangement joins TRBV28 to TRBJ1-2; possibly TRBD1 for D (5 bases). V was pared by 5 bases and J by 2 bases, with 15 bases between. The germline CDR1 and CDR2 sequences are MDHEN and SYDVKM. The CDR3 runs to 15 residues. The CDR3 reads CASSPLLGVNYGYTF. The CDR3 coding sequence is TGTGCCAGCAGTCCTTTACTGGGGGTAAACTATGGCTACACCTTC.

CDR3 protein: CASSLRTGGLYEQYF. The CDR3 nucleotides are TGTGCCAGCAGCTTAAGAACGGGGGGACTCTACGAGCAGTACTTC. The chain is built from TRBV7-2 and TRBJ2-7; 7 positions agree with TRBD2. The CDR3 length is 15 residues. V gave up 2 bases and J gave up 3 bases; unmatched junction bases: 7. The V gene's germline CDR1 is SGHTA and CDR2 FQGNSA.

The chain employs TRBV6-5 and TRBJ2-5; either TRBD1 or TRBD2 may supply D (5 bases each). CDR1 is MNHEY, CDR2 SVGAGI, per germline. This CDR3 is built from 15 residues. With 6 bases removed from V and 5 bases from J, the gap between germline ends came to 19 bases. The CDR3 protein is CASRPGTLLGETQYF. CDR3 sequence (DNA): TGTGCCAGCAGGCCCGGGACCCTCCTGGGGGAGACCCAGTACTTC.

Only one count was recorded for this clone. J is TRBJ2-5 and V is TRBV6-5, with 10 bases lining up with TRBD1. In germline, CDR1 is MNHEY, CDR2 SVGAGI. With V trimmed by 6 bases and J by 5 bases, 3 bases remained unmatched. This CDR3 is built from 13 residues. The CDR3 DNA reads TGTGCCAGCAGCCGGACAGGGGGGGAGACCCAGTACTTC. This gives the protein CASSRTGGETQYF.

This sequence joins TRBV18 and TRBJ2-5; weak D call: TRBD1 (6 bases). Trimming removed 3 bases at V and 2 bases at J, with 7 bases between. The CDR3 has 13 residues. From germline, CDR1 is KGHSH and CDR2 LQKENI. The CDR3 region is CASSPQGQETQYF. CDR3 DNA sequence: TGTGCCAGCTCACCCCAGGGGCAAGAGACCCAGTACTTC.

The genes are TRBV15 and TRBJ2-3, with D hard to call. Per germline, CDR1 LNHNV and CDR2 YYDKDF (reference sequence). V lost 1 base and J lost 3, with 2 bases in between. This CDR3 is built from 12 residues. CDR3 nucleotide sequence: TGTGCCACCAGCAGAGCGACAGATACGCAGTATTTT. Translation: CATSRATDTQYF.

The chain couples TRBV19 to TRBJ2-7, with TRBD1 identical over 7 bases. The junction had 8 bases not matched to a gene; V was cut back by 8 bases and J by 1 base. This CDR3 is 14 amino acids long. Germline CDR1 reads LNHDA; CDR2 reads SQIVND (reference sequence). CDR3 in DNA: TGTGCCAGTTCCAGGACAGGTTATTCCTACGAGCAGTACTTC. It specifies CASSRTGYSYEQYF.

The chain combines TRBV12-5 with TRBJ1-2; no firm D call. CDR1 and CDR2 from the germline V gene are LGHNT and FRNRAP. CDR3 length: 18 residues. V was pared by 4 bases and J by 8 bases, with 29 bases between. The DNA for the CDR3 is TGTGCTAGTGGTTGGGCTTCCTCAGCCTCCCCCTATATATGGGGCTACACCTTC. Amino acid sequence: CASGWASSASPYIWGYTF.

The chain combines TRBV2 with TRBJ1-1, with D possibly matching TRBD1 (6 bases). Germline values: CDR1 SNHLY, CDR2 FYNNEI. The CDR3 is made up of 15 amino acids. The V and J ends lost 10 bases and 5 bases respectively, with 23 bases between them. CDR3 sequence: CATQASRGRETEAFF. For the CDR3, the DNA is TGTGCCACCCAAGCTTCCCGGGGGCGGGAGACTGAAGCTTTCTTT.

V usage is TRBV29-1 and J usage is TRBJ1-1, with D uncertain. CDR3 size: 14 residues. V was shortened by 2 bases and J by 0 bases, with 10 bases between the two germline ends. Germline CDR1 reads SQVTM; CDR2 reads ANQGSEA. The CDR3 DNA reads TGCAGCGTTGAAACGTTGCTCTTGAACACTGAAGCTTTCTTT. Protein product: CSVETLLLNTEAFF.

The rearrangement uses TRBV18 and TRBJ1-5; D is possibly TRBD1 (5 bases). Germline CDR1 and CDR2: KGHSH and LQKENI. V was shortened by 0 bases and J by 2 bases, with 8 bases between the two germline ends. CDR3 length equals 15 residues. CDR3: CASSPPGARNQPQHF. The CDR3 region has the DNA TGTGCCAGCTCACCACCAGGGGCTCGCAATCAGCCCCAGCATTTT.

The DNA of the CDR3 is TGTGCCAGCAGCTGGACGGCGAACACTGAAGCTTTCTTT. The encoded protein is CASSWTANTEAFF. The V and J genes are TRBV7-9 and TRBJ1-1; D call uncertain. The germline V and J ends were trimmed by 4 bases and 1 base, with 7 bases remaining between them. CDR1 SEHNR and CDR2 FQNEAQ come from the germline V gene (reference sequence). This CDR3 comprises 13 residues. The variable domain in full, completed from reference TRBV7-9 and TRBJ1-1, reads DTGVSQNPRHKITKRGQNVTFRCDPISEHNRLYWYRQTLGQGPEFLTYFQNEAQLEKSRLLSDRFSAERPKGSFSTLEIQRTEQGDSAMYLCASSWTANTEAFFGQGTRLTVV.

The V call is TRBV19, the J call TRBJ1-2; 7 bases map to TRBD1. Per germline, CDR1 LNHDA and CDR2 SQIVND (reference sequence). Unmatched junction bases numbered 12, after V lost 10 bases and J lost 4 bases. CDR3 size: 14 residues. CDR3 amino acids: CATSVNRGIYGYTF. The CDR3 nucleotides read TGTGCCACCTCCGTGAACAGGGGCATCTATGGCTACACCTTC.

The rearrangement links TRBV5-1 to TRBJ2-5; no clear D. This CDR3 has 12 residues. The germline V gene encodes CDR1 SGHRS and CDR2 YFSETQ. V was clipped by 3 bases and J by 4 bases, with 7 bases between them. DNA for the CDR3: TGCGCCAGCAGCTCGTCGGGAGAGACCCAGTACTTC. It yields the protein CASSSSGETQYF. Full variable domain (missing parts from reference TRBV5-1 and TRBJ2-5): KAGVTQTPRYLIKTRGQQVTLSCSPISGHRSVSWYQQTPGQGLQFLFEYFSETQRNKGNFPGRFSGRQFSNSRSEMNVSTLELGDSALYLCASSSSGETQYFGPGTRLLVL.

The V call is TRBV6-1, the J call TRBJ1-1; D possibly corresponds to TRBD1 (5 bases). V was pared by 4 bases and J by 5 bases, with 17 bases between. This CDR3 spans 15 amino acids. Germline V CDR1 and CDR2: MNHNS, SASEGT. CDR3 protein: CASSVGTGGWTEAFF. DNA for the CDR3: TGTGCCAGCAGTGTAGGGACGGGAGGATGGACTGAAGCTTTCTTT.

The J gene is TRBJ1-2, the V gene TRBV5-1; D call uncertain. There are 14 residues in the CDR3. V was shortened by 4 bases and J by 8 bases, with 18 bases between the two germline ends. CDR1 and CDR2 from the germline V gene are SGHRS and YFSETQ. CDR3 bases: TGCGCCAGCAGCCCGACCGACGGGCGGAAAGGCTACACCTTC. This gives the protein CASSPTDGRKGYTF.